These 29 T cell receptor beta chains were all obtained from the same sample, sequenced in a study of Ad26.COV2.S vaccination and SARS-CoV-2 variants. The method was immunoSEQ multiplex PCR; TCRdb's version includes in-frame clones alone and lacks a portion of them. This sample carries roughly 400,000 clones, about 90% of them seen once, and the ten largest clones take roughly 3.9%. As for treatment: roughly 19 received Ad26.COV2.S at low or high dose, single or two shots; several received placebo; per-sample allocation not given. Sampling occurred on day 63 after the first vaccine or placebo injection. Sample: peripheral blood, taken in a trial of Ad26.COV2.S vaccine versus placebo. The source of these receptors is a person between 18 and 60 years old who received the Ad26.COV2.S COVID-19 vaccine or a placebo.

The V call is TRBV27, the J call TRBJ1-1; D gene unclear. Trimming took off 8 bases at V and 3 bases at J, with 10 bases between the two ends. Germline V lookup: CDR1 MNHEY, CDR2 SMNVEV (reference sequence). The CDR3 covers 12 residues. The CDR3 sequence: CASGISYTEAFF. In DNA, the CDR3 is TGTGCCAGCGGAATTTCCTACACTGAAGCTTTCTTT.

The chain is built from TRBV30 and TRBJ1-1; 9 nucleotides line up with TRBD1. CDR3 length: 14 residues. Germline V gene sequence: CDR1 GTSNPN, CDR2 SVGIG (reference sequence). The V and J ends lost 0 bases and 5 bases, in that order; junction bases with no gene match: 4. The CDR3 is CAWSVGTGSTEAFF. In nucleotides, the CDR3 is TGTGCCTGGAGTGTGGGGACAGGGAGTACTGAAGCTTTCTTT.

V and J are TRBV7-3 and TRBJ2-3; 9 bases fit TRBD1. The ends lost 1 base at V and 0 bases at J; junction bases unmatched: 8. The CDR3 covers 18 residues. Germline values: CDR1 SGHTA, CDR2 FQGTGA. CDR3 DNA: TGTGCCAGCAGCTTAAAACCGGGACAGGGCCCGAGCACAGATACGCAGTATTTT. Its translation is CASSLKPGQGPSTDTQYF.

This clone was detected only a few times. The chain recombines TRBV20-1 with TRBJ2-1; 9 bases agree with TRBD2. CDR3 length: 13 residues. Germline-derived CDR1 and CDR2 are DFQATT and SNEGSKA (reference sequence). V shed 3 bases, J shed 7 bases, and the junction held 4 bases outside the gene matches. The CDR3 sequence is CSASYLAGNEQFF. The CDR3 DNA reads TGCAGTGCTAGTTATCTAGCGGGGAATGAGCAGTTCTTC.

This clone was seen only a few times. The chain employs TRBV29-1 and TRBJ1-4; D remains unclear. Trimming pared 8 bases from V and 0 bases from J, leaving 10 bases between. In germline, CDR1 is SQVTM, CDR2 ANQGSEA. The CDR3 loop spans 13 amino acids. CDR3 residues: CSFKRATNEKLFF. CDR3 nucleotides: TGCAGCTTCAAACGTGCAACTAATGAAAAACTGTTTTTT.

The genes are TRBV19 and TRBJ1-4; no firm D call. V was trimmed by 7 bases and J by 6 bases, leaving 18 bases between them. CDR1 is LNHDA, CDR2 SQIVND, per germline (reference sequence). The CDR3 has 15 residues. The CDR3 spells CASNLDTSRDEKLFF. CDR3 sequence (DNA): TGTGCCAGTAACCTAGACACATCGAGGGATGAAAAACTGTTTTTT.

The rearrangement joins TRBV6-1 to TRBJ2-2; TRBD2 matches 16 bases. The CDR3 extends over 18 amino acids. The J segment lost 6 bases and the V segment lost 2 bases, leaving 6 bases of the junction unmatched. Germline CDR1 and CDR2: MNHNS and SASEGT. CDR3 sequence (DNA): TGTGCCAGCAGTGAACGAACCGGGACTAGCGGGAGGGCCGGGGAGCTGTTTTTT. The encoded protein is CASSERTGTSGRAGELFF.

Turning to this clone: The junction departs from the called germline gene at one end, perhaps through a read error. In DNA, the CDR3 is TGTGCCAGCAGTTTGAACCGGGACACCGAAGCTTTCTTT. Protein product: CASSLNRDTEAFF. The chain uses TRBV27 and TRBJ1-1; weak D call: TRBD1 (6 bases). The CDR3 totals 13 residues. Germline values: CDR1 MNHEY, CDR2 SMNVEV (reference sequence).

V gene TRBV21-1 combines with J gene TRBJ2-7. TRBV21-1 constitutes a pseudogene. The CDR3 spans 15 residues. The CDR3 DNA reads TGTGCCAGCAGCCCCGCCGGGACGGACTCCTACGAGCAGTACTTC. The encoded protein is CASSPAGTDSYEQYF.

This chain's CDR3 is CASSRRGLSSSGNTIYF. CDR3 in DNA: TGTGCCAGCAGCCGCCGGGGCCTTAGTAGCTCTGGAAACACCATATATTTT. The rearrangement uses TRBV14 and TRBJ1-3; TRBD1 might be the D (5 bases). This CDR3 contains 17 residues. Germline V gene lookup returns CDR1 SGHDN and CDR2 FVKESK. The V end was cut by 4 bases, the J end by 0 bases, with 16 bases between.

CDR3 sequence reads: CASSGTGTGGYEQYF. The DNA of the CDR3 is TGTGCCAGCAGTGGCACAGGGACTGGGGGATACGAGCAGTACTTC. V and J are TRBV25-1 and TRBJ2-7, with D perhaps TRBD1 or TRBD2 (6 bases each). V was shortened by 4 bases and J by 4 bases, with 17 bases between the two germline ends. The germline gives CDR1 MGHDK, CDR2 SYGVNS. The CDR3 is made up of 15 amino acids.

This chain links TRBV7-9 with TRBJ2-7; 7 positions agree with TRBD2. The CDR3 loop spans 16 amino acids. From germline, CDR1 is SEHNR and CDR2 FQNEAQ (reference sequence). The V and J ends lost 2 bases and 2 bases, in that order; junction bases with no gene match: 9. Here the CDR3 reads CASSLIRTGRAYEQYF. The CDR3 bases are TGTGCCAGCAGCTTAATTAGGACGGGGAGGGCCTACGAGCAGTACTTC.

The chain links TRBV6-5 to TRBJ1-4; the D gene is possibly TRBD1 (5 bases). The CDR3 contains 14 residues. Germline V gene data show CDR1 as MNHEY and CDR2 as SVGAGI. Trimming shortened V by 3 bases and J by 8 bases, and 13 bases separated the two germline ends. The CDR3 region has the DNA TGTGCCAGCAGTTATGGAGGGACGTCCGAAAAACTGTTTTTT. Translation: CASSYGGTSEKLFF.

CDR3: CASTFTGANTEAFF. For the CDR3, the DNA is TGTGCCAGTACCTTTACCGGGGCCAACACTGAAGCTTTCTTT. The J gene is TRBJ1-1, the V gene TRBV7-9, with D perhaps matching TRBD1 (5 bases). In germline, CDR1 is SEHNR, CDR2 FQNEAQ (reference sequence). The CDR3 has 14 amino acids. V lost 9 bases and J 2 bases, leaving 16 bases between the germline ends. The full variable domain, its missing parts supplied by reference TRBV7-9 and TRBJ1-1, is DTGVSQNPRHKITKRGQNVTFRCDPISEHNRLYWYRQTLGQGPEFLTYFQNEAQLEKSRLLSDRFSAERPKGSFSTLEIQRTEQGDSAMYLCASTFTGANTEAFFGQGTRLTVV.

The V call is TRBV10-2, the J call TRBJ2-5; D ambiguous. V lost 7 bases, J lost 4 bases, and 13 bases lay in between. CDR1 is WSHSY, CDR2 SAAADI, per germline. The CDR3 is made up of 13 amino acids. CDR3 protein: CASIQDLGETQYF. The CDR3 DNA sequence: TGCGCCAGCATTCAGGACCTGGGAGAGACCCAGTACTTC.

This rearrangement joins TRBV30 to TRBJ2-3; 8 nucleotides align to TRBD2. The ends lost 3 bases at V and 4 bases at J; junction bases unmatched: 6. From germline, CDR1 is GTSNPN and CDR2 SVGIG (reference sequence). CDR3 length: 14 amino acids. CDR3 in amino acids: CAWRTGGPADTQYF. CDR3 coding DNA: TGTGCCTGGAGGACGGGAGGGCCCGCAGATACGCAGTATTTT.

The rearrangement links TRBV20-1 to TRBJ2-3, with D maybe TRBD2 (6 bases). This CDR3 comprises 14 residues. Trimming shortened V by 3 bases and J by 6 bases, and 16 bases separated the two germline ends. CDR1 DFQATT and CDR2 SNEGSKA come from the germline V gene (reference sequence). The CDR3 DNA sequence: TGCAGTGCTAGTCTCCTAGCTCGGGGGGATACGCAGTATTTT. This codes for CSASLLARGDTQYF.

The rearrangement links TRBV7-2 to TRBJ1-4; D gene ambiguous. The V gene lost 2 bases and the J gene lost 4 bases, with 11 bases spanning the gap. CDR1 SGHTA and CDR2 FQGNSA come from the germline V gene. The CDR3 is 15 residues long. The CDR3 reads CASSLRGIHNEKLFF. CDR3 sequence (DNA): TGTGCCAGCAGCTTACGAGGGATCCATAATGAAAAACTGTTTTTT.

CDR3 nucleotide sequence: TGTGCCATCAGTGGGAGGACCGACACCGGGGAGCTGTTTTTT. Amino acid sequence: CAISGRTDTGELFF. The V call is TRBV10-3, the J call TRBJ2-2; maybe TRBD2 (5 bases). The CDR3 sequence is 14 residues long. The V and J ends lost 4 bases and 3 bases respectively, with 9 bases between them. CDR1 and CDR2 from the germline V gene are ENHRY and SYGVKD.

The sample holds one count of this clone. The CDR3 DNA sequence: TGTGCCAGCAGCTCCTTCTCCTACGAGCAGTACTTC. This sequence encodes CASSSFSYEQYF. The J gene is TRBJ2-7, the V gene TRBV7-2, with D uncertain. CDR1 SGHTA and CDR2 FQGNSA come from the germline V gene. V gave up 4 bases and J gave up 0 bases, with 4 bases separating them. There are 12 residues in the CDR3.

The gene calls are TRBV10-3 and TRBJ2-5; TRBD1 might be the D (7 bases). The germline gives CDR1 ENHRY, CDR2 SYGVKD. V was clipped by 8 bases and J by 5 bases, with 15 bases between them. The CDR3 spans 13 residues. CDR3 amino acids: CAIGGGPGETQYF. CDR3 sequence (DNA): TGTGCCATCGGAGGGGGCCCAGGCGAGACCCAGTACTTC.

The chain couples TRBV14 to TRBJ2-3, with 14 bases that match TRBD2. CDR3 length equals 16 residues. CDR1 and CDR2 (germline): SGHDN, FVKESK. Trimming took 3 bases from V and 8 from J; bases not matched to a gene: 7. CDR3 loop: CASSHDGLAGGGTQYF. In DNA form, the CDR3 reads TGTGCCAGCAGCCATGACGGACTAGCGGGAGGTGGTACGCAGTATTTT.

The chain couples TRBV28 to TRBJ1-2; 8 bases are shared with TRBD1. The junction had 10 bases not matched to a gene; V was cut back by 5 bases and J by 8 bases. Germline V gene sequence: CDR1 MDHEN, CDR2 SYDVKM. CDR3 size: 14 residues. The CDR3 bases are TGTGCCAGCAGTACGACAGGGGAGGCGGGAGGCTACACCTTC. Its protein product is CASSTTGEAGGYTF.

This clone came up once. The chain carries TRBV14 and TRBJ1-5; 7 positions agree with TRBD1. The CDR3 sequence is 18 residues long. Germline V gene lookup returns CDR1 SGHDN and CDR2 FVKESK. The trim removed 1 base at V and 4 bases at J, leaving 13 bases unmatched. CDR3 in amino acids: CASSQVWARGGSNQPQHF. For the CDR3, the DNA is TGTGCCAGCAGCCAAGTCTGGGCCAGGGGGGGATCAAATCAGCCCCAGCATTTT.

The chain joins TRBV19 to TRBJ1-1, with 10 bases that match TRBD1. CDR1 is LNHDA, CDR2 SQIVND, per germline (reference sequence). The CDR3 contains 17 residues. Unmatched junction bases numbered 11, after V lost 6 bases and J lost 1 base. The CDR3 DNA follows: TGTGCCAGTAGGGCCGGGACAGGGGTATTTTGGAACACTGAAGCTTTCTTT. This gives the protein CASRAGTGVFWNTEAFF.

Written as DNA, the CDR3 is TGCGCCAGCAGCTCCGGGACAGGGTACGGAAACACCATATATTTT. The encoded protein is CASSSGTGYGNTIYF. The chain links TRBV5-1 to TRBJ1-3; TRBD1 matches 9 bases. Per the germline V gene, CDR1 is SGHRS and CDR2 is YFSETQ. Trimming took 3 bases from V and 4 from J; bases not matched to a gene: 5. This CDR3 spans 15 amino acids.

This chain joins TRBV5-1 and TRBJ2-7; D may be TRBD1 (6 bases). Between the trimmed V and J ends, which lost 0 bases and 5 bases, there was a span of 9 bases. Germline CDR1 reads SGHRS; CDR2 reads YFSETQ. The CDR3 is 13 amino acids. CDR3 protein: CASSLEQGNEQYF. For the CDR3, the DNA is TGCGCCAGCAGCTTGGAACAGGGTAACGAGCAGTACTTC.

The V call is TRBV10-3, the J call TRBJ2-1; D possibly corresponds to TRBD1 (6 bases). Deletions cut 10 bases from V and 9 bases from J, with 19 bases between. CDR1 ENHRY and CDR2 SYGVKD come from the germline V gene. CDR3 length: 13 residues. This CDR3 is CATKGVRDGEQFF. DNA of the CDR3: TGTGCCACCAAGGGGGTACGGGATGGTGAGCAGTTCTTC.

This clone was picked up a small number of times. The CDR3 DNA reads TGTGCCAGTAGTTCAGACAGGGTCTCCTACAATGAGCAGTTCTTC. The encoded protein is CASSSDRVSYNEQFF. The rearrangement links TRBV19 to TRBJ2-1; 7 bases fit TRBD1. CDR1 is LNHDA, CDR2 SQIVND, per germline (reference sequence). This CDR3 is built from 15 residues. Germline trimming cut 5 bases from V and 0 bases from J; bases unmatched to any gene: 4.